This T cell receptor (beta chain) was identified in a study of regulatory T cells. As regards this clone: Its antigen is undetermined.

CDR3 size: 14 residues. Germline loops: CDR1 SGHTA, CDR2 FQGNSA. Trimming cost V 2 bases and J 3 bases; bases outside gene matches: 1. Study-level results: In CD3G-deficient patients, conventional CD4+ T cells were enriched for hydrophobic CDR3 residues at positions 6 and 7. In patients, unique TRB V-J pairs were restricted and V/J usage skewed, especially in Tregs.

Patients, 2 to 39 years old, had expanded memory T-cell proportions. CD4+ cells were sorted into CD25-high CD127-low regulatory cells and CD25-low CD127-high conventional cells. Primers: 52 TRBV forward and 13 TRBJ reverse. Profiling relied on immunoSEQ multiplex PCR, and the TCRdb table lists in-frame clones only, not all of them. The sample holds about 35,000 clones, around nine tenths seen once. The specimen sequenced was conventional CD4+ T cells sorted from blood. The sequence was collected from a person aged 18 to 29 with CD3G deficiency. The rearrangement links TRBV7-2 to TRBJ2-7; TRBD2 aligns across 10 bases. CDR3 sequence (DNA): TGTGCCAGCAGCTTATTAGCGGGAGGCTACGAGCAGTACTTC. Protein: CASSLLAGGYEQYF.